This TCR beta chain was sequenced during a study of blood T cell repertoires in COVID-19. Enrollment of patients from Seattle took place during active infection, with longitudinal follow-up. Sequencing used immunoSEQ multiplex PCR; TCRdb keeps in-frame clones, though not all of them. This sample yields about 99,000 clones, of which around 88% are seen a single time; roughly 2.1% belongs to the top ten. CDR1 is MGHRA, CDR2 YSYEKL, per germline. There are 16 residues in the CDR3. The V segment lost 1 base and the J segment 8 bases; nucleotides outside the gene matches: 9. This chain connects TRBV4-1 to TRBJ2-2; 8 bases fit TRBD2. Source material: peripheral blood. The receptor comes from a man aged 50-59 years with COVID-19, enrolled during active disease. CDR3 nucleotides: TGCGCCAGCAGCCAAGTGGGGGCGGGGGGCCGAGGGGAGCTGTTTTTT. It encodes CASSQVGAGGRGELFF.